This T cell receptor beta chain derives from a study of blood T cells in healthy people across ages. Together with a sample-barcoded 5' primer, a J-beta primer mix was included in a second PCR lasting about 7 to 12 cycles. Every cDNA molecule bore a tag from a template-switch adaptor containing 12 random nucleotides. Using its own MiXCR run on the 5' RACE reads, TCRdb lists one record per CDR3 protein. This sample has approximately 2,000,000 distinct CDR3 sequences, with roughly 43% found just once. The CDR3 spans 11 residues. V was trimmed by 1 base and J by 11 bases, leaving 6 bases between them. This clonotype has more than one count but fewer than ten.

The TCR originated in a human donor in good health. Sequenced sample: blood. This chain connects TRBV12-3 or TRBV12-4 to TRBJ1-5, with D unresolved. CDR3 sequence (DNA): TGTGCCAGCAGTTTAGGAGGTGCCCAGCATTTT. It is translated as CASSLGGAQHF.